Below are 30 T cell receptor beta chains sequenced from a single sample in a study of shared clonotypes between healthy human individuals. Sequencing was performed with immunoSEQ multiplex PCR; in TCRdb, only in-frame clones are kept and a portion is missing. Of 850,000 to 1,200,000 clones listed, about 70% are singletons. The specimen sequenced was memory CD4+ T cells sorted from blood. As for subset: CD45RA-negative fraction. The receptors originated from a man younger than 30 in good health.

V gene TRBV23-1 combines with J gene TRBJ2-7; D is possibly TRBD1 (6 bases). TRBV23-1 is an open reading frame whose function is uncertain. V shed 0 bases and J shed 0 bases, with 18 bases lying between them. The CDR3 runs to 18 residues. CDR3 bases: TGCGCCAGCAGTCAATCAAGGGGGTTGCCTTGGAGCTCCTACGAGCAGTACTTC. This encodes CASSQSRGLPWSSYEQYF.

The gene calls are TRBV6-1 and TRBJ2-7, with TRBD2 identical over 11 bases. V trimming: 6 bases; J trimming: 1 base; junction bases outside the gene matches: 5. The CDR3 runs 15 residues. The V gene's germline CDR1 is MNHNS and CDR2 SASEGT. CDR3 protein: CASSALAGDSYEQYF. As DNA, the CDR3 is TGTGCCAGCAGCGCACTAGCGGGGGATTCCTACGAGCAGTACTTC.

J is TRBJ2-3 and V is TRBV4-1; D is perhaps TRBD2 (6 bases). The germline V gene has CDR1 MGHRA and CDR2 YSYEKL. V lost 0 bases and J 8 bases, leaving 18 bases between the germline ends. The length of the CDR3 is 16 residues. The CDR3 is CASSQEGPGVESTQYF. Written as DNA, the CDR3 is TGCGCCAGCAGCCAAGAAGGCCCGGGGGTTGAGAGTACGCAGTATTTT.

This clone occurred many times. Other DNA sequences from this sample encode an identical CDR3 as well. The chain employs TRBV5-1 and TRBJ2-3; D is perhaps TRBD1 (6 bases). Germline-derived CDR1 and CDR2 are SGHRS and YFSETQ. This CDR3 is built from 13 residues. With 5 bases removed from V and 5 bases from J, the gap between germline ends came to 12 bases. The CDR3 nucleotides are TGCGCCAGCAGTTGGACAGTAAAAGATACGCAGTATTTT. Its protein product is CASSWTVKDTQYF.

The V gene is TRBV11-2, the J gene TRBJ1-5; D is ambiguous. This CDR3 has 13 residues. V was pared by 4 bases and J by 11 bases, with 15 bases between. The germline gives CDR1 SGHAT, CDR2 FQNNGV. Here the CDR3 DNA reads TGTGCCAGCAGCTCCGACCCAGGTTCCGCCCAGCATTTT. Translated, it gives CASSSDPGSAQHF.

CDR3 amino acids: CASSPGLAGATDTQYF. The DNA for the CDR3 is TGCGCCAGCAGCCCCGGACTAGCGGGGGCCACAGATACGCAGTATTTT. This rearrangement joins TRBV4-1 to TRBJ2-3; 13 positions match TRBD2. V lost 4 bases to trimming and J lost 2 bases; unmatched junction nucleotides: 3. This CDR3 contains 16 residues. Looked up from germline, CDR1 is MGHRA and CDR2 is YSYEKL.

This clone was picked up one time. The chain is built from TRBV2 and TRBJ1-4; 9 nucleotides align to TRBD1. Looked up from germline, CDR1 is SNHLY and CDR2 is FYNNEI. Trimming at V came to 5 bases and at J to 7 bases, leaving 8 bases not matched to a gene. This CDR3 region has 15 residues. This CDR3 is CASSIQGALSEKLFF. CDR3 nucleotide sequence: TGTGCCAGCAGTATACAGGGGGCGCTCAGTGAAAAACTGTTTTTT.

The chain has TRBV9 and TRBJ2-2, with D possibly being TRBD2 (6 bases). The CDR3 spans 15 residues. The germline V gene encodes CDR1 SGDLS and CDR2 YYNGEE. Trimming cost V 5 bases and J 7 bases, with 18 bases left between them. The CDR3 DNA is TGTGCCAGCAGGTCGGGGGATGGTGGTGGCGGGGAGCTGTTTTTT. Its translation: CASRSGDGGGGELFF.

The gene calls are TRBV19 and TRBJ1-1, with D possibly being TRBD1 (5 bases). V dropped 8 bases and J dropped 1 base, with 14 bases sitting between them. Germline V CDR1 and CDR2: LNHDA, SQIVND (reference sequence). The CDR3 extends over 14 amino acids. The chain's CDR3 is CASGRGAGNTEAFF. The CDR3 DNA is TGTGCCAGTGGAAGGGGCGCGGGGAACACTGAAGCTTTCTTT.

J is TRBJ2-1 and V is TRBV7-9; 8 nucleotides agree with TRBD2. From germline, CDR1 is SEHNR and CDR2 FQNEAQ (reference sequence). Trimming at V came to 3 bases and at J to 5 bases, leaving 15 bases not matched to a gene. CDR3 length: 18 residues. CDR3 region: CASSFSRLAGTRHNEQFF. The CDR3 DNA reads as TGTGCCAGCAGCTTCTCACGTTTAGCCGGGACTAGGCACAATGAGCAGTTCTTC.

The chain carries TRBV6-5 and TRBJ2-1; D gene uncertain. CDR1 is MNHEY and CDR2 is SVGAGI in the germline V gene. This CDR3 is 14 amino acids long. The V end was cut by 6 bases, the J end by 0 bases, with 9 bases between. As DNA, the CDR3 is TGTGCCAGCAGCCGGTCGAGCTCCTACAATGAGCAGTTCTTC. Translating gives CASSRSSSYNEQFF.

The chain combines TRBV9 with TRBJ2-7, with 8 bases lining up with TRBD2. The germline CDR1 and CDR2 sequences are SGDLS and YYNGEE. The CDR3 is 15 amino acids. Germline trimming cut 0 bases from V and 3 bases from J; bases unmatched to any gene: 5. Written as DNA, the CDR3 is TGTGCCAGCAGCGTAGCTGCGGGGGGTGTCTACGAGCAGTACTTC. It encodes CASSVAAGGVYEQYF.

This rearrangement joins TRBV5-1 to TRBJ1-2, with 9 positions matching TRBD1. CDR3 length: 17 amino acids. Trimming took 4 bases from V and 10 from J; bases not matched to a gene: 20. CDR1 SGHRS and CDR2 YFSETQ come from the germline V gene. The CDR3 loop reads CASSEGQGPYLTRVYTF. CDR3 coding DNA: TGCGCCAGCAGCGAGGGACAGGGACCGTACTTGACGCGCGTCTACACCTTC.

This sequence joins TRBV6-5 and TRBJ2-2; possible D gene TRBD2, 5 bases. V lost 6 bases to trimming and J lost 1 base, with 12 bases between them. The CDR3 consists of 15 residues. The germline V gene has CDR1 MNHEY and CDR2 SVGAGI. Here the CDR3 reads CASRYPRGNTGELFF. The CDR3 nucleotides are TGTGCCAGCAGATATCCCCGGGGGAACACCGGGGAGCTGTTTTTT.

V is TRBV6-5 and J is TRBJ2-3; 7 bases line up with TRBD1. Germline lookup yields CDR1 MNHEY and CDR2 SVGAGI. V shed 6 bases, J shed 0 bases, and the junction held 3 bases outside the gene matches. The CDR3 loop spans 14 amino acids. The CDR3 DNA sequence: TGTGCCAGCAGAGACAGGGCTAGCACAGATACGCAGTATTTT. It yields the protein CASRDRASTDTQYF.

This chain uses TRBV11-1 with TRBJ1-1; a weak D match, TRBD1 (6 bases). Germline V gene lookup returns CDR1 SGHAT and CDR2 FQDESV (reference sequence). Deletions cut 6 bases from V and 5 bases from J, with 16 bases between. The length of the CDR3 is 14 residues. CDR3 bases: TGTGCCAGCAGGGATAGGGGGAAGGGGACTGAAGCTTTCTTT. This encodes CASRDRGKGTEAFF.

The V and J genes are TRBV7-8 and TRBJ2-1; 7 bases align to TRBD1. This CDR3 contains 13 residues. J was trimmed by 11 bases and V by 5 bases; bases with no gene match: 9. CDR1 SGHVS and CDR2 FQNEAQ come from the germline V gene. CDR3 coding DNA: TGTGCCAGCAGCCCTGGACAGGTATGGAAGCAGTTCTTC. Its translation is CASSPGQVWKQFF. The entire variable domain, with the rest obtained from reference TRBV7-8 and TRBJ2-1, is as follows: GAGVSQSPRYKVAKRGQDVALRCDPISGHVSLFWYQQALGQGPEFLTYFQNEAQLDKSGLPSDRFFAERPEGSVSTLKIQRTQQEDSAVYLCASSPGQVWKQFFGPGTRLTVL.

This clone was counted once. This sample also contains other DNA sequences that code for the same CDR3. V is TRBV7-9 and J is TRBJ2-3; possible D gene TRBD1, 5 bases. The V gene lost 4 bases and the J gene lost 1 base, with 9 bases spanning the gap. This CDR3 has 14 amino acids. CDR1 and CDR2 from the germline V gene are SEHNR and FQNEAQ (reference sequence). CDR3 amino acids: CASSSQGGTDTQYF. The CDR3 DNA sequence: TGTGCCAGCAGCTCCCAGGGCGGCACAGATACGCAGTATTTT.

This clone was detected a few times. Other DNA sequences of this sample code for an identical CDR3. The genes are TRBV6-1 and TRBJ2-2, with TRBD1 matching over 7 bases. This CDR3 region has 12 residues. Trimming took 7 bases from V and 4 from J; bases not matched to a gene: 0. Germline V gene data show CDR1 as MNHNS and CDR2 as SASEGT. CDR3 residues: CASNRGTGELFF. The CDR3 DNA sequence: TGTGCCAGCAACAGGGGCACCGGGGAGCTGTTTTTT.

This sequence joins TRBV6-1 and TRBJ2-3, with D hard to call. This CDR3 is 12 amino acids long. V lost 10 bases and J lost 2, with 10 bases in between. Germline CDR1 and CDR2: MNHNS and SASEGT. The CDR3 protein is CANRQITDTQYF. CDR3 sequence (DNA): TGTGCCAATAGACAAATCACAGATACGCAGTATTTT.

This chain connects TRBV18 to TRBJ2-7; D is undetermined. V was trimmed by 0 bases and J by 5 bases, leaving 11 bases between them. This CDR3 spans 14 amino acids. Per germline, CDR1 KGHSH and CDR2 LQKENI. The CDR3 sequence: CASSPPSSRNEQYF. The CDR3 DNA sequence: TGTGCCAGCTCACCACCGTCCAGTCGGAACGAGCAGTACTTC.

This clone has only a few counts. This chain links TRBV2 with TRBJ1-5; TRBD1 agrees at 7 bases. Germline V gives CDR1 SNHLY, CDR2 FYNNEI. V shed 4 bases, J shed 3 bases, and the junction held 9 bases outside the gene matches. The CDR3 covers 16 residues. CDR3 sequence reads: CASSGQVGTVNQPQHF. The CDR3 coding sequence is TGTGCCAGCAGTGGTCAAGTTGGGACAGTCAATCAGCCCCAGCATTTT.

CDR3 DNA sequence: TGCGCCAGCAGCTCCGGGGCGGGAAACACTGAAGCTTTCTTT. Translating it yields CASSSGAGNTEAFF. The chain is built from TRBV5-1 and TRBJ1-1, with a tentative D call TRBD1 (5 bases). This CDR3 comprises 14 residues. Trimming cost V 3 bases and J 2 bases, with 11 bases left between them. Germline V gene sequence: CDR1 SGHRS, CDR2 YFSETQ.

V and J are TRBV28 and TRBJ2-3, with 8 bases aligning to TRBD2. V trimming: 4 bases; J trimming: 5 bases; junction bases outside the gene matches: 8. The germline V gene encodes CDR1 MDHEN and CDR2 SYDVKM. This CDR3 is 15 amino acids long. The CDR3: CASSSPGAGEDTQYF. For the CDR3, the DNA is TGTGCCAGCAGTTCCCCCGGAGCGGGGGAAGATACGCAGTATTTT. The whole variable domain, filled in from reference TRBV28 and TRBJ2-3, reads DVKVTQSSRYLVKRTGEKVFLECVQDMDHENMFWYRQDPGLGLRLIYFSYDVKMKEKGDIPEGYSVSREKKERFSLILESASTNQTSMYLCASSSPGAGEDTQYFGPGTRLTVL.

Comments on this clone: Other DNA sequences in this sample translate to the same CDR3. V is TRBV9 and J is TRBJ1-5, with a possible D match to TRBD1 (5 bases). The germline V and J ends were trimmed by 0 bases and 4 bases, with 11 bases remaining between them. Per germline, CDR1 SGDLS and CDR2 YYNGEE. The CDR3 totals 15 residues. As DNA, the CDR3 is TGTGCCAGCAGCGTAGGGACGGGACCAAATCAGCCCCAGCATTTT. This codes for CASSVGTGPNQPQHF.

The V and J genes are TRBV5-1 and TRBJ2-3; 7 bases are a match to TRBD1. Germline assignment: CDR1 SGHRS and CDR2 YFSETQ. The CDR3 runs to 12 residues. The junction had 9 bases not matched to a gene; V was cut back by 4 bases and J by 13 bases. The CDR3 DNA sequence: TGCGCCAGCAGCCAGGAAGGGGGCAGTAAGTATTTT. Its protein product is CASSQEGGSKYF. The full variable domain, with the rest looked up from reference TRBV5-1 and TRBJ2-3, is KAGVTQTPRYLIKTRGQQVTLSCSPISGHRSVSWYQQTPGQGLQFLFEYFSETQRNKGNFPGRFSGRQFSNSRSEMNVSTLELGDSALYLCASSQEGGSKYFGPGTRLTVL.

The chain employs TRBV30 and TRBJ2-7; weak D call: TRBD1 (6 bases). The CDR3 runs 15 residues. V was shortened by 1 base and J by 0 bases, with 13 bases between the two germline ends. Per germline, CDR1 GTSNPN and CDR2 SVGIG (reference sequence). CDR3 loop: CAWSGRDKISYEQYF. CDR3 DNA sequence: TGTGCCTGGAGTGGCCGGGACAAGATCTCCTACGAGCAGTACTTC.

The chain joins TRBV30 to TRBJ1-1, with no clear D. Trimming cost V 2 bases and J 2 bases, with 9 bases left between them. Germline CDR1 reads GTSNPN; CDR2 reads SVGIG (reference sequence). CDR3 length equals 13 residues. This CDR3 reads CAWSNPVNTEAFF. The CDR3 region has the DNA TGTGCCTGGAGTAACCCTGTAAACACTGAAGCTTTCTTT.

This chain joins TRBV19 and TRBJ2-1, with 11 nucleotides matching TRBD2. V lost 3 bases to trimming and J lost 9 bases; unmatched junction nucleotides: 10. Germline CDR1 reads LNHDA; CDR2 reads SQIVND (reference sequence). The CDR3 covers 16 residues. The CDR3 here is CASSMFSSGRRIEQFF. In DNA, the CDR3 is TGTGCCAGTAGTATGTTCTCTAGCGGGAGGAGAATTGAGCAGTTCTTC.

The chain carries TRBV2 and TRBJ2-7, with D possibly being TRBD1 or TRBD2 (5 bases each). The CDR3 loop spans 15 amino acids. Trimming cost V 4 bases and J 5 bases, with 18 bases left between them. Germline V gives CDR1 SNHLY, CDR2 FYNNEI. The CDR3 DNA follows: TGTGCCAGCAGTGTACGGACACTAAACGGGAACGAGCAGTACTTC. It codes for CASSVRTLNGNEQYF. Drawing the rest from reference TRBV2 and TRBJ2-7, the complete variable domain is EPEVTQTPSHQVTQMGQEVILRCVPISNHLYFYWYRQILGQKVEFLVSFYNNEISEKSEIFDDQFSVERPDGSNFTLKIRSTKLEDSAMYFCASSVRTLNGNEQYFGPGTRLTVT.